This T cell receptor (beta chain) was retrieved from a study of T cells in localized non-small cell lung cancer. Profiling relied on immunoSEQ multiplex PCR, and the TCRdb table lists in-frame clones only, not all of them. The data contain more than 20,000 clones, more than 75% of them seen just once; the ten biggest clones take up approximately 16%. Findings of the study overall: Of the tissues analyzed, uninvolved adjacent lung showed maximal T cell clonality, greater than tumor.

With regard to this clone: Its antigen is still unknown.

Germline V gives CDR1 LNHDA, CDR2 SQIVND (reference sequence). V was pared by 6 bases and J by 0 bases, with 6 bases of the junction left unmatched. This CDR3 has 16 amino acids. Specimen: PBMCs, collected before any cancer treatment. The chain couples TRBV19 to TRBJ1-5, with 9 positions matching TRBD1. The TCR comes from a woman between 35 and 70 years old with stage II squamous cell lung carcinoma. DNA for the CDR3: TGTGCCAGTAGGACCACAGGGGGCCATAGCAATCAGCCCCAGCATTTT. Translating gives CASRTTGGHSNQPQHF.